Sequencing of this T cell receptor (beta chain) was carried out in a study of a mutant IDH1 vaccine in newly diagnosed glioma. Study-wide background: Vaccination began 4-6 weeks post radiotherapy alone, or with temozolomide cycles. Patients got radiotherapy, temozolomide, or both beforehand, and most got both.

Germline V gene data show CDR1 as LNHDA and CDR2 as SQIVND (reference sequence). This CDR3 spans 13 amino acids. Trimming took off 6 bases at V and 4 bases at J, with 10 bases between the two ends. The time point is: week 47, end of study. The study gave 300 ug of mutant IDH1 20-mer peptide per vaccine dose, with topical imiquimod. Donor tumors were new WHO grade 3 or 4 IDH1-mutant, ATRX-lost astrocytomas. Libraries were prepared by immunoSEQ multiplex PCR; TCRdb keeps only in-frame clonotypes and omits some of them. Here the sample spans around 61,000 clones, 60% to 80% being singletons. Points on this clone: Its antigen is not identified.

The TCR originated in a man between 50 and 59 years old with glioma. This rearrangement joins TRBV19 to TRBJ2-1, with unresolved D. The input for sequencing was PBMCs, taken from a glioma patient whose treatment included an IDH1 peptide vaccine. CDR3 sequence reads: CASSLTEYNEQFF. CDR3 coding DNA: TGTGCCAGTAGCTTAACAGAATACAATGAGCAGTTCTTC.